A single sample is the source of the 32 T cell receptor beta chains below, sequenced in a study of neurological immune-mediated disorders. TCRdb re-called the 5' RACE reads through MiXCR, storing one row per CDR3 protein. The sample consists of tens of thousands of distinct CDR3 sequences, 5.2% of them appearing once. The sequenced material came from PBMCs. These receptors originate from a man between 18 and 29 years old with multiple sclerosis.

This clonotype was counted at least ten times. The CDR3 spells CASSVAPSSYNEQFF. The CDR3 DNA reads TGTGCCAGCAGCGTAGCCCCAAGCTCCTACAATGAGCAGTTCTTC. V gene TRBV9 combines with J gene TRBJ2-1; D remains ambiguous. The germline V gene encodes CDR1 SGDLS and CDR2 YYNGEE. This CDR3 has 15 residues. V lost 0 bases, J lost 0 bases, and 7 bases lay in between.

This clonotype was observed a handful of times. The CDR3 DNA reads as TGTGCCAGCAGTTATAAAACAAACACTGAAGCTTTCTTT. Translating gives CASSYKTNTEAFF. The genes are TRBV6-6 and TRBJ1-1, with D unresolved. The germline V and J ends were trimmed by 3 bases and 2 bases, with 7 bases remaining between them. The CDR3 has 13 residues. Looked up from germline, CDR1 is MNHNY and CDR2 is SVGAGI (reference sequence).

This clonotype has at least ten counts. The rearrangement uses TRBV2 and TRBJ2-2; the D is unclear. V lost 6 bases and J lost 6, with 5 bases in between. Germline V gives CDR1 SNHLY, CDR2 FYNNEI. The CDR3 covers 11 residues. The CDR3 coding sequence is TGTGCCAGCAGCCAGGCCGGGGAGCTGTTTTTT. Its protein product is CASSQAGELFF. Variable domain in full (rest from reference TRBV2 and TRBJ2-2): EPEVTQTPSHQVTQMGQEVILRCVPISNHLYFYWYRQILGQKVEFLVSFYNNEISEKSEIFDDQFSVERPDGSNFTLKIRSTKLEDSAMYFCASSQAGELFFGEGSRLTVL.

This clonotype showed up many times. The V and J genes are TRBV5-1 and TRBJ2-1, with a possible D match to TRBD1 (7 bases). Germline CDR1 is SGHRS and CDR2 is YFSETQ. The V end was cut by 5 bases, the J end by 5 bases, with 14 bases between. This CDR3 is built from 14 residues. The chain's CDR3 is CASSSGGQNNEQFF. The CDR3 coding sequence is TGCGCCAGCAGTTCCGGGGGACAGAACAATGAGCAGTTCTTC.

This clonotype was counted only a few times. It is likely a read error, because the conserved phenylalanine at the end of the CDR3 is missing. The CDR3: CASSLRLLGEQFN. The CDR3 nucleotides are TGTGCCAGCAGCTTGCGACTTTTGGGTGAGCAGTTCAAC. V gene TRBV5-6 combines with J gene TRBJ2-1, with no clear D. Germline loops: CDR1 SGHDT, CDR2 YYEEEE. The CDR3 length is 13 residues. The germline V and J ends were trimmed by 1 base and 9 bases, with 11 bases remaining between them.

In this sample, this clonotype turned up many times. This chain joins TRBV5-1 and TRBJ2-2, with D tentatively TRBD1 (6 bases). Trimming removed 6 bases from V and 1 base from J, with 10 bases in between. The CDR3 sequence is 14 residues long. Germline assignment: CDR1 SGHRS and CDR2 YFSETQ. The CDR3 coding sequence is TGCGCCAGCAAAGGGACACAGAACACCGGGGAGCTGTTTTTT. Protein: CASKGTQNTGELFF. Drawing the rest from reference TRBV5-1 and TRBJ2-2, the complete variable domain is KAGVTQTPRYLIKTRGQQVTLSCSPISGHRSVSWYQQTPGQGLQFLFEYFSETQRNKGNFPGRFSGRQFSNSRSEMNVSTLELGDSALYLCASKGTQNTGELFFGEGSRLTVL.

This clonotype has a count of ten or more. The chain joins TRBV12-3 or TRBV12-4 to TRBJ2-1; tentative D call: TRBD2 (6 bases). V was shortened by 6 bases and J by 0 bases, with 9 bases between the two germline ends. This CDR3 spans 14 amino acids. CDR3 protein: CASRRGSSYNEQFF. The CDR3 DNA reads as TGTGCCAGCAGACGGGGGAGCTCCTACAATGAGCAGTTCTTC.

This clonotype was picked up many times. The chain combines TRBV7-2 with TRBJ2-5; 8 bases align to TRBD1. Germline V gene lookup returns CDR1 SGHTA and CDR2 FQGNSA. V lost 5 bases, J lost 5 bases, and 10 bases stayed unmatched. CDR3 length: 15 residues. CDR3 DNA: TGTGCCAGCAGCGAGCCGTGGACAGGGAGGGAGACCCAGTACTTC. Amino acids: CASSEPWTGRETQYF.

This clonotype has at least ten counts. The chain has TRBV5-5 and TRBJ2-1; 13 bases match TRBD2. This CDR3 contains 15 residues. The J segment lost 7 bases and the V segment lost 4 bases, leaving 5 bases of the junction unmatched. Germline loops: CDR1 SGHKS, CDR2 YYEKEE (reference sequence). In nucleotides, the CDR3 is TGTGCCAGCAGCCTGGGACTAGCGGGGAATAATGAGCAGTTCTTC. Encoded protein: CASSLGLAGNNEQFF.

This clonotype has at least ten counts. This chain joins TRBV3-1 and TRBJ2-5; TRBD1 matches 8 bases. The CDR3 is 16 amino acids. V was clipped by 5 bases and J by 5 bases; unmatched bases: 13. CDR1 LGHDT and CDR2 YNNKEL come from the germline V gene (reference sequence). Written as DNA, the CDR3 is TGTGCCAGCAGCGACTATCGGGACAGGTCAGGGGAGACCCAGTACTTC. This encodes CASSDYRDRSGETQYF.

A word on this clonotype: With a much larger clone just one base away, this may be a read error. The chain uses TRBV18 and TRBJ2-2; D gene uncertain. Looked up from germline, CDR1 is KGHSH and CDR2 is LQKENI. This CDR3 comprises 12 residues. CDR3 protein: CTSSVFTGELFF. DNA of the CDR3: TGTACCAGCTCAGTTTTCACCGGGGAGCTGTTTTTT.

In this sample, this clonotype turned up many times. Written as DNA, the CDR3 is TGTGCCAGCAGCCGGGACAGGGGCGATCAGCCCCAGCATTTT. It encodes CASSRDRGDQPQHF. V usage is TRBV12-3 or TRBV12-4 and J usage is TRBJ1-5, with 10 bases matching TRBD1. The CDR3 spans 14 residues. J was trimmed by 5 bases and V by 6 bases; bases with no gene match: 4.

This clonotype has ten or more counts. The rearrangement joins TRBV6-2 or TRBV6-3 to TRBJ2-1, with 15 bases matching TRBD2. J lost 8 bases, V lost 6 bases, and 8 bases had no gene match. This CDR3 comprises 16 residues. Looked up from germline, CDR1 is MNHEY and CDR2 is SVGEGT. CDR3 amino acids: CASRLGLAGGTDEQFF. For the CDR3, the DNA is TGTGCCAGCAGACTAGGACTAGCGGGAGGGACGGATGAGCAGTTCTTC.

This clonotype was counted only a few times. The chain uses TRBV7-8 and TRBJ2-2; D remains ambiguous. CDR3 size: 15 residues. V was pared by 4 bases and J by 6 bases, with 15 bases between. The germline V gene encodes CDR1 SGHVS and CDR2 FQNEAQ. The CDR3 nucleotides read TGTGCCAGCAGCTCAACACGATTAGTGTCCGGGGAGCTGTTTTTT. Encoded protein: CASSSTRLVSGELFF.

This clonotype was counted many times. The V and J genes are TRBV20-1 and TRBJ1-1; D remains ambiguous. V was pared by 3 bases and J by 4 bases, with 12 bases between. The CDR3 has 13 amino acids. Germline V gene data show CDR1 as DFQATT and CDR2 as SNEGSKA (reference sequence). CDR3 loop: CSASTGLGTEAFF. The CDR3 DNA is TGCAGTGCTAGTACGGGTTTAGGCACTGAAGCTTTCTTT.

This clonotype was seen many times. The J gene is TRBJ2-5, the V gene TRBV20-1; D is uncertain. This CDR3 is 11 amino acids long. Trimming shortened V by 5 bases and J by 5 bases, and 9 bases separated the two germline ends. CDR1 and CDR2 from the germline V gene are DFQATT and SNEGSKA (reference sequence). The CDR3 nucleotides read TGCAGTGCTCCCCAGCCGGAGACCCAGTACTTC. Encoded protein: CSAPQPETQYF.

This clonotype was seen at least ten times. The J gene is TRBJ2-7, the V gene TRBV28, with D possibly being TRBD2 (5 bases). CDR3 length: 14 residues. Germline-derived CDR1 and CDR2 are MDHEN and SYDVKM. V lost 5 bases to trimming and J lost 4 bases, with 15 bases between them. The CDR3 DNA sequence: TGTGCCAGCAGTCCCCCGGGATCAGGATACGAGCAGTACTTC. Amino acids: CASSPPGSGYEQYF.

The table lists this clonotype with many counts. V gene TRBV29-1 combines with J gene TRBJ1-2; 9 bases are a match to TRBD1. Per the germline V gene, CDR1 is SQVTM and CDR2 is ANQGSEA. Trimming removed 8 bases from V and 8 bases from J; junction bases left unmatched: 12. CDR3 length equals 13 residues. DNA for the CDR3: TGCAGCCTGAGTGACAGGGGGGACAGAGGCTACACCTTC. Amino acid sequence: CSLSDRGDRGYTF.

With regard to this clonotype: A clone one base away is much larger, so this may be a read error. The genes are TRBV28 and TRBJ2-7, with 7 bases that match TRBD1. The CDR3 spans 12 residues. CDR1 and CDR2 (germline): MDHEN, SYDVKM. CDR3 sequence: CACSPTGNEQYF. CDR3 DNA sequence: TGTGCCTGCAGTCCGACAGGGAACGAGCAGTACTTC.

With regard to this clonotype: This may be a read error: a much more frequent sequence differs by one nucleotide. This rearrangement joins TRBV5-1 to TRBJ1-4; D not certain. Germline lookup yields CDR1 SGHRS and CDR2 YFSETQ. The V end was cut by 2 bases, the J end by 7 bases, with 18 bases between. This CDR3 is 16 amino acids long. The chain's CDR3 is CASSFRAGKGSEKLFF. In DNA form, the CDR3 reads TGCGCCAGCAGCTTCCGGGCGGGGAAGGGTTCTGAAAAACTGTTTTTT.

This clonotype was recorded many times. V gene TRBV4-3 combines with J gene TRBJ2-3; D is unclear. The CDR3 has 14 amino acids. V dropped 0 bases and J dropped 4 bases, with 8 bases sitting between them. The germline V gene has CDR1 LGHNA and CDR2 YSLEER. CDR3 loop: CASSQEGRPDTQYF. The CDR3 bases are TGCGCCAGCAGCCAAGAAGGACGGCCAGATACGCAGTATTTT.

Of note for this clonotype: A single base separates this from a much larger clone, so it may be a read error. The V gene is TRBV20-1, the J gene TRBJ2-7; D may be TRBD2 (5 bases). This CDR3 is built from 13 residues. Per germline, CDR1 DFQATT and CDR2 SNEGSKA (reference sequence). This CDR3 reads CSAHRETSREQYF. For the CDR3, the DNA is TGCAGCGCCCACCGGGAAACCTCACGGGAGCAGTACTTC.

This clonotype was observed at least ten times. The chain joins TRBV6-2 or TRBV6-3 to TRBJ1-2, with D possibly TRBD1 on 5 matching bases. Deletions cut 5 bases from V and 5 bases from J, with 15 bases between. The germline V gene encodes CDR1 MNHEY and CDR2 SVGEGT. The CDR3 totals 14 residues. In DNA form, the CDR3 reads TGTGCCAGCAGTCCCGGGACCCCCGGATATGGCTACACCTTC. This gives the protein CASSPGTPGYGYTF.

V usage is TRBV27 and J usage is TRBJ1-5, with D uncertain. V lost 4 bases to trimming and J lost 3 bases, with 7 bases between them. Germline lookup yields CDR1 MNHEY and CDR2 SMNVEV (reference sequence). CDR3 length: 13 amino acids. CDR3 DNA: TGTGCCAGCAGTTCGGACCTCAATCAGCCCCAGCATTTT. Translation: CASSSDLNQPQHF.

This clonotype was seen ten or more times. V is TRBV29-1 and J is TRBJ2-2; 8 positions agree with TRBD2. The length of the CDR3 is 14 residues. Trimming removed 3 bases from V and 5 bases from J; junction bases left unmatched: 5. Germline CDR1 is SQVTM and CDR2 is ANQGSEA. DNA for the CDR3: TGCAGCGTTGACGGGGGGGCTCGGACCGGGGAGCTGTTTTTT. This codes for CSVDGGARTGELFF.

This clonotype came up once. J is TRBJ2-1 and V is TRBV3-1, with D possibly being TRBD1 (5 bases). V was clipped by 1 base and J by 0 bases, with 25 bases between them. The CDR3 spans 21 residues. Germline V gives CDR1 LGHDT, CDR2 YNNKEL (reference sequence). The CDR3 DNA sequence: TGTGCCAGCAGCCAAGTAGAACTAATTGGGGCCCACTCGAGCTCCTACAATGAGCAGTTCTTC. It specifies CASSQVELIGAHSSSYNEQFF.

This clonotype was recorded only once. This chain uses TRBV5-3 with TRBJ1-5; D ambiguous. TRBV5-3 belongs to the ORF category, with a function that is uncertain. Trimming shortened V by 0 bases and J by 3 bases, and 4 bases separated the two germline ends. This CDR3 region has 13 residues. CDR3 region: CARSLGHNQPQHF. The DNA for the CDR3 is TGTGCCAGAAGCTTGGGCCACAATCAGCCCCAGCATTTT.

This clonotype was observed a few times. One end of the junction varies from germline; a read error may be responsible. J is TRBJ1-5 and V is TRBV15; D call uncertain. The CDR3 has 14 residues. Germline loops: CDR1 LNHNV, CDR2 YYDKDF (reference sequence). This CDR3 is CATSRDSSNQPQNF. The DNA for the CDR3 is TGTGCCACCAGCAGAGATTCGAGCAATCAGCCCCAGAATTTT.

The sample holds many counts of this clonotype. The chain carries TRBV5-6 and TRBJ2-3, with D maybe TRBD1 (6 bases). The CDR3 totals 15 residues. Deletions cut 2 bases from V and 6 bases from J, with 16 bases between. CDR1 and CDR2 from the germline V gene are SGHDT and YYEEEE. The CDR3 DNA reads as TGTGCCAGCAGCTTTTATCCAGGGGCATCGGATACGCAGTATTTT. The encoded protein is CASSFYPGASDTQYF. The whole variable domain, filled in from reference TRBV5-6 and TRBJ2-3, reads DAGVTQSPTHLIKTRGQQVTLRCSPKSGHDTVSWYQQALGQGPQFIFQYYEEEERQRGNFPDRFSGHQFPNYSSELNVNALLLGDSALYLCASSFYPGASDTQYFGPGTRLTVL.

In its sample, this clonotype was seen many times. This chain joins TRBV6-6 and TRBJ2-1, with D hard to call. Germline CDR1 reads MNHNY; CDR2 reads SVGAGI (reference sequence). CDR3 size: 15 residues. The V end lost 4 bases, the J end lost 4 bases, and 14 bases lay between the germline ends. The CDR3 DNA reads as TGTGCCAGCAGTTCCCAGCAGTCCCCTTACAATGAGCAGTTCTTC. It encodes CASSSQQSPYNEQFF.

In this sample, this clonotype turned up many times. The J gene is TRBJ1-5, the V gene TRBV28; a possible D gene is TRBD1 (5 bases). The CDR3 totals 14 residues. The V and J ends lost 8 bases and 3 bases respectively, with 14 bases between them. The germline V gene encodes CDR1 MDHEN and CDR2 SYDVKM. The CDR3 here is CASQPGEHNQPQHF. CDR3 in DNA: TGTGCCAGCCAACCGGGGGAACACAATCAGCCCCAGCATTTT.

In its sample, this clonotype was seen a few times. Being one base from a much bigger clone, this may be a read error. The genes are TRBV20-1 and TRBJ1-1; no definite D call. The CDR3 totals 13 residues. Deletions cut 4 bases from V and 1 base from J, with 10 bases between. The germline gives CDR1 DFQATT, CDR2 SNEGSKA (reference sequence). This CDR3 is CSAIRKTNTEAFF. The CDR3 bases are TGCAGTGCTATCCGAAAGACGAACACTGAAGCTTTCTTT.